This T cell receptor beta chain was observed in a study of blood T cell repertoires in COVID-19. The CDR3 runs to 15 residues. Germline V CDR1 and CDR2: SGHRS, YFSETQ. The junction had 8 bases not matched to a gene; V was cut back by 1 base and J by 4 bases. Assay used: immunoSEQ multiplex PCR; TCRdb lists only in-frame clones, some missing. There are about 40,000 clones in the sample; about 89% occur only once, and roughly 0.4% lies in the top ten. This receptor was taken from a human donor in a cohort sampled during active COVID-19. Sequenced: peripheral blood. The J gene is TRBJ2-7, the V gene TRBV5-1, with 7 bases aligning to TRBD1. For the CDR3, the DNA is TGCGCCAGCAGCTTGTCACCGGGACAGTCTTACGAGCAGTACTTC. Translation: CASSLSPGQSYEQYF.